Listed below are T cell receptor beta chains from one sample, sequenced in a study of shared clonotypes between healthy human individuals. The assay was immunoSEQ multiplex PCR, and TCRdb's table has in-frame clones only and misses some. The sample records 2 million or so clones, 85% to 95% being singletons. The material sequenced was naive CD4+ T cells sorted from blood. The source is a man aged 18 to 30 in good health. Each CDR3 is given without its conserved first and last residue. The order of the fields is V gene, J gene, D gene, CDR3 protein. D genes are given only for firm matches.

>TRBV18|TRBJ2-5|TRBD1
ASSPPNRGSETQY
>TRBV30|TRBJ1-3|-
AWSVTGPGAFL
>TRBV6-5|TRBJ2-3|-
ASSLSRSTDTQY
>TRBV9|TRBJ2-2|-
ASSVAAGQGIGELF
>TRBV7-8|TRBJ2-2|-
ADRQIAATGELF
>TRBV20-1|TRBJ2-1|-
SARLDFEQF
>TRBV29-1|TRBJ2-3|-
SVESPSTDTQY
>TRBV5-1|TRBJ1-6|-
ASSYSGPQGHRSPLH
>TRBV5-1|TRBJ1-1|TRBD1
ASSLWDSNTEAF
>TRBV30|TRBJ2-7|-
AHRRNGEQY
>TRBV4-3|TRBJ1-2|-
ASSQAAGDYGYT
>TRBV4-1|TRBJ1-3|-
ASSQEQFSGNTIY
>TRBV6-1|TRBJ1-1|TRBD1
ASSEATQGTTEAF
>TRBV6-1|TRBJ1-1|-
ASSDWSENTEAF
>TRBV28|TRBJ1-5|TRBD1
ASRPGQANQPQH
>TRBV27|TRBJ2-7|-
ASSSPTRSAYEQY
>TRBV9|TRBJ2-2|-
ASSPQGGTGELF